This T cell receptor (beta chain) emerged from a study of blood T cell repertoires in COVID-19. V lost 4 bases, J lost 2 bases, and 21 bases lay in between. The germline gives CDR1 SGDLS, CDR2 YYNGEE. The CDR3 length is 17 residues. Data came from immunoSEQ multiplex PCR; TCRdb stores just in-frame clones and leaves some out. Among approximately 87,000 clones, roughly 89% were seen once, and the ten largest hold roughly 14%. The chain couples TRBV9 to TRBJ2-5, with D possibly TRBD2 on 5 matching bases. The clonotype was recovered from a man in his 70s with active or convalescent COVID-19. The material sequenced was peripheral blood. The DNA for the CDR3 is TGTGCCAGCAGCTCTCAGTCGGGTACTAGAACTCAAGAGACCCAGTACTTC. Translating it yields CASSSQSGTRTQETQYF.